These T cell receptor beta chains were read from a single sample in a study of a mutant IDH1 vaccine in newly diagnosed glioma. These receptors have no known antigen. Generated by immunoSEQ multiplex PCR, the TCRdb table keeps only in-frame clones and is missing some. The data show some 70,000 clones, approximately 84% seen once. Sample: PBMCs, taken from a glioma patient whose treatment included an IDH1 peptide vaccine. Receptors originate from a man younger than 30 with glioma. CDR3s include the opening cysteine and the closing phenylalanine or tryptophan. A D gene is named only where the DNA matches it firmly. Expanded clones are given a class, and other clones once, few, many or no size at all.

D: -; J: TRBJ2-1; length: 12; V: TRBV2; size: -; DNA: TGTGCCAGCCGCTTCCAGGGGTTTGAGCAGTTCTTC; CDR3: CASRFQGFEQFF
D: TRBD1; J: TRBJ1-2; length: 18; V: TRBV5-1; size: -; DNA: TGCGCCAGCAGCTTACCTTGGACAGGGGGCGAAAACAACTATGGCTACACCTTC; CDR3: CASSLPWTGGENNYGYTF
D: TRBD1; J: TRBJ2-1; length: 14; V: TRBV9; size: -; DNA: TGTGCCAGCAGCCCACAGGACAGGGTGGGTGAGCAGTTCTTC; CDR3: CASSPQDRVGEQFF
D: TRBD1; J: TRBJ1-6; length: 14; V: TRBV5-1; size: -; DNA: TGCGCCAGCAGAACTACAGGGGGCGATTCACCCCTCCACTTT; CDR3: CASRTTGGDSPLHF
D: TRBD1; J: TRBJ2-1; length: 18; V: TRBV29-1; size: -; DNA: TGCAGCGTGGCCGGGACAGGGTGGATCCGCAGCTCCTACAATGAGCAGTTCTTC; CDR3: CSVAGTGWIRSSYNEQFF
D: -; J: TRBJ2-2; length: 12; V: TRBV9; size: -; DNA: TGTGCCAGCAGCGTAATTGCCGGGGAGCTGTTTTTT; CDR3: CASSVIAGELFF
D: -; J: TRBJ2-3; length: 14; V: TRBV15; size: -; DNA: TGTGCCACCAGCAGACGTGTGTCTGGGGATACGCAGTATTTT; CDR3: CATSRRVSGDTQYF
D: TRBD1; J: TRBJ1-2; length: 14; V: TRBV5-1; size: few; DNA: TGCGCCAGCAGCCGACAGGGGGACAGCTATGGCTACACCTTC; CDR3: CASSRQGDSYGYTF
D: -; J: TRBJ1-1; length: 12; V: TRBV7-9; size: few; DNA: TGTGCCAGCAGCTTAGGAGAGCGGGGAGCTTTCTTT; CDR3: CASSLGERGAFF
D: -; J: TRBJ2-1; length: 16; V: TRBV5-1; size: -; DNA: TGCGCCAGCCGACGGCTGGGGGGCGGCGGCTACAATGAGCAGTTCTTC; CDR3: CASRRLGGGGYNEQFF
D: TRBD1; J: TRBJ1-2; length: 14; V: TRBV19; size: -; DNA: TGTGCCAGTAGTCCGCGGACAGGGGGAGTTGGCTACACCTTC; CDR3: CASSPRTGGVGYTF
D: TRBD1; J: TRBJ1-4; length: 15; V: TRBV19; size: -; DNA: TGTGCCAGTAGTACAGGACAGGGATCTAATGAAAAACTGTTTTTT; CDR3: CASSTGQGSNEKLFF
D: -; J: TRBJ1-2; length: 14; V: TRBV4-2; size: -; DNA: TGTGCCAGCAGCCAAGATATTAGGACGGAAGGCTACACCTTC; CDR3: CASSQDIRTEGYTF
D: -; J: TRBJ2-5; length: 18; V: TRBV12-5; size: -; DNA: TGTGCTAGTGCCCCCGGAAGGGGCCTGCGTCGGGGCAAAGAGACCCAGTACTTC; CDR3: CASAPGRGLRRGKETQYF
D: -; J: TRBJ1-5; length: 13; V: TRBV27; size: -; DNA: TGTGCCAGCAGTGACTATAGCAATCAGCCCCAGCATTTT; CDR3: CASSDYSNQPQHF
D: TRBD1; J: TRBJ1-2; length: 14; V: TRBV27; size: few; DNA: TGTGCCAGTATTGGATCCGGGACAGGGGGCGGCTACACCTTC; CDR3: CASIGSGTGGGYTF
D: TRBD1; J: TRBJ1-1; length: 15; V: TRBV5-1; size: -; DNA: TGCGCCAGCAGCTTAGGGACAGGGGGTGGTACTGAAGCTTTCTTT; CDR3: CASSLGTGGGTEAFF
D: TRBD1; J: TRBJ2-7; length: 15; V: TRBV29-1; size: -; DNA: TGCAGCGTTGAAGAGGAAGGACAGGAATACTACGAGCAGTACTTC; CDR3: CSVEEEGQEYYEQYF
D: -; J: TRBJ2-5; length: 16; V: TRBV14; size: -; DNA: TGTGCCAGCAGCCAATACACCCGCCCCCCCCAAGAGACCCAGTACTTC; CDR3: CASSQYTRPPQETQYF
D: -; J: TRBJ1-4; length: 22; V: TRBV4-3; size: once; DNA: TGCGCCAGCAGCCAAGAACCTCGCCCTCACAGCCTAACTTCTACCCAATTACCAAAACTGTTTTTT; CDR3: CASSQEPRPHSLTSTQLPKLFF
D: TRBD2; J: TRBJ2-2; length: 17; V: TRBV9; size: -; DNA: TGTGCCAGCACCCGTGCTAGCGGGAGGACGAACACCGGGGAGCTGTTTTTT; CDR3: CASTRASGRTNTGELFF
D: -; J: TRBJ2-2; length: 15; V: TRBV27; size: -; DNA: TGTGCCAGCAGTTCTGCAGAGGGGGGTGGCGGGGAGCTGTTTTTT; CDR3: CASSSAEGGGGELFF
D: TRBD1; J: TRBJ1-5; length: 15; V: TRBV7-9; size: -; DNA: TGTGCCAGCAGCTCCCGGGACAGGTCTTTTGAGCCCCAGCATTTT; CDR3: CASSSRDRSFEPQHF
D: TRBD1; J: TRBJ1-2; length: 19; V: TRBV5-6; size: -; DNA: TGTGCCAGCAGCCTGGGTATGGGGACAGGGGTCGGTTTTAACTATGGCTACACCTTC; CDR3: CASSLGMGTGVGFNYGYTF
D: -; J: TRBJ2-2; length: 16; V: TRBV27; size: -; DNA: TGTGCCACCCTTCGGTCGGGGGCACTGAACACCGGGGAGCTGTTTTTT; CDR3: CATLRSGALNTGELFF
D: TRBD1; J: TRBJ2-7; length: 13; V: TRBV27; size: -; DNA: TGTGCCACGACCGACAGGGCCAACTACGAGCAGTACTTC; CDR3: CATTDRANYEQYF
D: -; J: TRBJ1-3; length: 14; V: TRBV4-1; size: -; DNA: TGCGCCAGCAGCCAGGGACGCTCTGGAAACACCATATATTTT; CDR3: CASSQGRSGNTIYF
D: -; J: TRBJ2-3; length: 16; V: TRBV4-2; size: -; DNA: TGTGCCAGCAGCAATGATGGGCTATATGCCACAGATATGCAGTATTTT; CDR3: CASSNDGLYATDMQYF
D: -; J: TRBJ1-6; length: 17; V: TRBV7-2; size: -; DNA: TGTGCCAGCAGCCCGTTTCCTGGGACGGTTTATAATTCACCCCTCCACTTT; CDR3: CASSPFPGTVYNSPLHF
D: TRBD1; J: TRBJ2-7; length: 15; V: TRBV27; size: -; DNA: TGTGCCAGCAGTTTATCCGGGACAGGGTACTACGAGCAGTACTTC; CDR3: CASSLSGTGYYEQYF
D: -; J: TRBJ2-7; length: 14; V: TRBV11-2; size: -; DNA: TGTGCCAGCAGCAAAGCAGGAGGACTTTACGAGCAGTACTTC; CDR3: CASSKAGGLYEQYF
D: -; J: TRBJ1-1; length: 15; V: TRBV7-9; size: once; DNA: TGTGCCAGCAGCCAAACGGGACTCATGAACACTGAAGCTTTCTTT; CDR3: CASSQTGLMNTEAFF
D: -; J: TRBJ2-5; length: 12; V: TRBV30; size: few; DNA: TGTGCCTGGAGGGGGCTAGCGGAGACCCAGTACTTC; CDR3: CAWRGLAETQYF
D: -; J: TRBJ1-3; length: 16; V: TRBV4-2; size: -; DNA: TGTGCCAGCAGCCCCGACAGGACACTTTGGGGAAACACCATATATTTT; CDR3: CASSPDRTLWGNTIYF
D: -; J: TRBJ2-3; length: 15; V: TRBV6-6; size: -; DNA: TGTGCCAGCAGTTACGGGGGTCCCCTCACAGATACGCAGTATTTT; CDR3: CASSYGGPLTDTQYF
D: -; J: TRBJ1-6; length: 15; V: TRBV5-5; size: -; DNA: TGTGCCAGCAGCAAAGTGACAGTGAGGAATTCACCCCTCCACTTT; CDR3: CASSKVTVRNSPLHF
D: -; J: TRBJ1-1; length: 15; V: TRBV2; size: -; DNA: TGTGCCAGCAGCCCCTTCGGTACAGGACTAACTGAAGCTTTCTTT; CDR3: CASSPFGTGLTEAFF
D: TRBD1; J: TRBJ1-5; length: 16; V: TRBV15; size: -; DNA: TGTGCCACCAGCAGAGGGCACAGGGGAGTAGGGCAGCCCCAGCATTTT; CDR3: CATSRGHRGVGQPQHF
D: TRBD2; J: TRBJ2-5; length: 17; V: TRBV28; size: -; DNA: TGTGCCAGCAGGAATCGACTAGCGGGACGAAAGATTGAGACCCAGTACTTC; CDR3: CASRNRLAGRKIETQYF
D: TRBD2; J: TRBJ2-1; length: 18; V: TRBV15; size: -; DNA: TGTGCCACCAGCAGAGACCTCCGTAGCGGGAAGGTCAGTAATGAGCAGTTCTTC; CDR3: CATSRDLRSGKVSNEQFF
D: TRBD2; J: TRBJ2-7; length: 15; V: TRBV5-4; size: -; DNA: TGTGCCAGCAGCTTGGGTGGGAGGGAGGCCTACGAGCAGTACTTC; CDR3: CASSLGGREAYEQYF
D: -; J: TRBJ1-1; length: 13; V: TRBV9; size: few; DNA: TGTGCCAGCAGCGTAAGTTCTCGGACTGAAGCTTTCTTT; CDR3: CASSVSSRTEAFF
D: -; J: TRBJ2-1; length: 15; V: TRBV6-5; size: -; DNA: TGTGCCAGCAGCTCCGAGGGACTTCCAGGCAATGAGCAGTTCTTC; CDR3: CASSSEGLPGNEQFF
D: TRBD2; J: TRBJ2-7; length: 17; V: TRBV7-9; size: -; DNA: TGTGCCAGCAGCTTAGTGGTAGGGTGGCGGGGGATCTACGAGCAGTACTTC; CDR3: CASSLVVGWRGIYEQYF
D: -; J: TRBJ1-1; length: 13; V: TRBV6-5; size: once; DNA: TGTGCCAGCAGTTTACACACCTACACTGAAGCTTTCTTT; CDR3: CASSLHTYTEAFF
D: -; J: TRBJ2-7; length: 15; V: TRBV19; size: once; DNA: TGTGCCAGTAGTATTTTCGGCAGGGCGTCCTACGAGCAGTACTTC; CDR3: CASSIFGRASYEQYF
D: TRBD1; J: TRBJ2-3; length: 16; V: TRBV15; size: -; DNA: TGTGCCACAAACCCTGGCGGACAGGAGCGGCGGGATACGCAGTATTTT; CDR3: CATNPGGQERRDTQYF
D: TRBD2; J: TRBJ2-3; length: 16; V: TRBV7-6; size: -; DNA: TGTGCCAGCAGTCCTAGCGGGGGGATTCGCACAGATACGCAGTATTTT; CDR3: CASSPSGGIRTDTQYF
D: -; J: TRBJ1-5; length: 15; V: TRBV30; size: -; DNA: TGTGCCTGGAGTGATGCCCCACAGGTAGGAAGCCCCCAGCATTTT; CDR3: CAWSDAPQVGSPQHF
D: -; J: TRBJ1-1; length: 13; V: TRBV7-3; size: -; DNA: TGTGCCAGCAGCTTACAGCAGAACACTGAAGCTTTCTTT; CDR3: CASSLQQNTEAFF
D: -; J: TRBJ1-5; length: 15; V: TRBV6-5; size: once; DNA: TGTGCCAGCAGACTTGGACAGACGATCAATCAGCCCCAGCATTTT; CDR3: CASRLGQTINQPQHF
D: TRBD1; J: TRBJ2-4; length: 13; V: TRBV10-3; size: -; DNA: TGTGCCATCAGTGCGCAGGGGGAAAACATTCAGTACTTC; CDR3: CAISAQGENIQYF
D: -; J: TRBJ2-7; length: 15; V: TRBV10-1; size: -; DNA: TGCGCCAGCAGTGAGCCTCGGGACTCTTACTACGAGCAGTACTTC; CDR3: CASSEPRDSYYEQYF
D: -; J: TRBJ2-7; length: 12; V: TRBV29-1; size: few; DNA: TGCAGCGTTGGGGGGACTCCCCACGAGCAGTACTTC; CDR3: CSVGGTPHEQYF
D: -; J: TRBJ1-4; length: 13; V: TRBV19; size: few; DNA: TGTGCCAGTAGTACCCAGGGACTGCAAGTACTGTTTTTT; CDR3: CASSTQGLQVLFF
D: TRBD2; J: TRBJ2-5; length: 16; V: TRBV5-1; size: -; DNA: TGCGCCAGCAGCTTGGGTCTAGCGGGGGGACAAGAGACCCAGTACTTC; CDR3: CASSLGLAGGQETQYF
D: -; J: TRBJ1-1; length: 13; V: TRBV6-5; size: -; DNA: TGTGCCAGCAGTTCTCTGGTGAACACTGAAGCTTTCTTT; CDR3: CASSSLVNTEAFF
D: -; J: TRBJ2-2; length: 16; V: TRBV5-4; size: once; DNA: TGTGCCAGCAGCTTGGCCGGGGGTTCCTTCACCGGGGAGCTGTTTTTT; CDR3: CASSLAGGSFTGELFF
D: -; J: TRBJ1-4; length: 16; V: TRBV21-1; size: -; DNA: TGTGCCAGCAGCAAACGGGGGGGGAGGCAGGGTGAAAAACTGTTTTTT; CDR3: CASSKRGGRQGEKLFF